This T cell receptor (beta chain) was documented in a study of cytomegalovirus exposure and HLA in healthy donors. This CDR3 has 13 amino acids. V lost 7 bases to trimming and J lost 4 bases, with 13 bases between them. In germline, CDR1 is SNHLY, CDR2 FYNNEI. The PCR made use of 60 Vbeta and 13 Jbeta primers. This table comes from immunoSEQ multiplex PCR, and its TCRdb copy is limited to in-frame clones, with some not included. Of 50,000 to 65,000 clones in the sample, around 72% are singletons; the top ten hold roughly 2.9%. This receptor was taken from a man between 18 and 29 years old in good health and CMV-seronegative. Sequences were obtained from PBMCs. V usage is TRBV2 and J usage is TRBJ1-1; D remains ambiguous. CDR3 coding DNA: TGTGCCAGCACCGGAGCGGGGTTCACTGAAGCTTTCTTT. Encoded protein: CASTGAGFTEAFF.